These 6 T cell receptor beta chains came from one sample sequenced in a study of cytomegalovirus exposure and HLA in healthy donors (dated by TCRdb to about 2017). The library came from the immunoSEQ multiplex PCR assay. The table was pulled from immuneACCESS by TCRdb, which kept in-frame rearrangements only. Such tables lose some clones; where checked, under half of the loss comes from unresolved V genes, and the rest has no known cause. The sample records approximately 220,000 clones, about 86% of which are singletons. The top ten hold less than 3% of the sample. Specimen: PBMCs. The receptor set was obtained from a man in his late teens or twenties in good health and CMV-seronegative.

This rearrangement joins TRBV29-1 to TRBJ2-7; D gene ambiguous. The CDR3 covers 16 residues. Trimming took 0 bases from V and 2 from J, leaving 17 bases between them. Germline V lookup: CDR1 SQVTM, CDR2 ANQGSEA. Here the CDR3 reads CSVEDQGESNPYEQYF. The CDR3 DNA follows: TGCAGCGTTGAAGATCAAGGAGAGTCCAATCCCTACGAGCAGTACTTC.

CDR3 nucleotides: TGCGCCAGCAGCCACATCACCGGGACAGTGGGCCCTGAAGCTTTCTTT. It yields the protein CASSHITGTVGPEAFF. The J gene is TRBJ1-1, the V gene TRBV4-1; 7 bases fit TRBD1. The V gene's germline CDR1 is MGHRA and CDR2 YSYEKL. CDR3 length: 16 amino acids. J gave up 6 bases and V 3 bases, and 13 bases lay outside the gene matches.

As DNA, the CDR3 is TGCGCCAGCAGCCAGCAGGGACAGGCGTTGATGAACACTGAAGCTTTCTTT. Translated, it gives CASSQQGQALMNTEAFF. J is TRBJ1-1 and V is TRBV4-1; 8 bases fit TRBD1. The CDR3 contains 17 residues. J gave up 0 bases and V 3 bases, and 9 bases lay outside the gene matches. Germline CDR1 is MGHRA and CDR2 is YSYEKL.

This clone was detected once. This CDR3 is CASSPSREQYF. The CDR3 DNA reads TGTGCCAGCAGCCCGAGTCGCGAGCAGTACTTC. The J gene is TRBJ2-7, the V gene TRBV2; no firm D call. The CDR3 has 11 residues. Germline CDR1 and CDR2: SNHLY and FYNNEI. V gave up 6 bases and J gave up 6 bases, with 9 bases separating them.

The chain recombines TRBV7-3 with TRBJ2-1; D is perhaps TRBD2 (6 bases). Germline V lookup: CDR1 SGHTA, CDR2 FQGTGA. V lost 3 bases and J 7 bases, leaving 10 bases between the germline ends. The CDR3 runs 13 residues. Here the CDR3 DNA reads TGTGCCAGCAGCTTCGGCGGGAAGAATGAGCAGTTCTTC. Its protein product is CASSFGGKNEQFF.

This chain's CDR3 is CASSGQGADSYNEQFF. In DNA, the CDR3 is TGCGCCAGCAGTGGACAGGGGGCCGACTCCTACAATGAGCAGTTCTTC. The V call is TRBV10-1, the J call TRBJ2-1, with 10 bases matching TRBD1. J gave up 0 bases and V 4 bases, and 3 bases lay outside the gene matches. The V gene's germline CDR1 is WNHNN and CDR2 SYGVQD (reference sequence). The CDR3 totals 16 residues.